This T cell receptor beta chain derives from a study of blood T cell repertoires in COVID-19. Participant age was about 18 to 89 years, and participants resided in approximately 24 US areas. Some clones are missing from TCRdb's copy, which holds only in-frame ones; the method was immunoSEQ multiplex PCR. The sample shows 130,000 or so clones, about 83% of them seen only once. The clonotype comes from a woman in her twenties or thirties who had recovered from COVID-19. Sequencing input: PBMCs or T cells enriched from blood (not recorded which).

CDR3 coding DNA: TGTGCCAGCAGCTTGACAGATAGCAATCAGCCCCAGCATTTT. This gives the protein CASSLTDSNQPQHF. V and J are TRBV7-8 and TRBJ1-5; D perhaps matches TRBD1 (5 bases). This CDR3 has 14 residues. Trimming left V 3 bases short and J 0 bases short, with 6 bases between. Germline V CDR1 and CDR2: SGHVS, FQNEAQ.